This T cell receptor (beta chain) is drawn from a study of T-cell reconstitution after alpha-beta-depleted transplantation in children. The CDR3 consists of 13 residues. V gave up 3 bases and J gave up 6 bases, with 8 bases separating them. CDR1 and CDR2 from the germline V gene are SGHTA and FQGNSA. This clonotype was observed many times. Molecular barcoding with unique molecular identifiers was used for the TCRbeta library. MiXCR was run by TCRdb on the PCR reads, yielding one entry per CDR3 protein. The data show 90,000 to 100,000 distinct CDR3 sequences, 12% seen once. The rearrangement joins TRBV7-2 to TRBJ2-2; D unclear. This receptor was taken from a human donor who donated a stem cell graft to a child with inherited bone marrow failure. The sequenced sample was PBMCs from the stem cell graft donor, obtained from the stem cell graft. The CDR3 is CASSFWTAGELFF. CDR3 bases: TGTGCCAGCAGCTTCTGGACGGCCGGGGAGCTGTTTTTT. Full variable domain (remainder filled in from reference TRBV7-2 and TRBJ2-2): GAGVSQSPSNKVTEKGKDVELRCDPISGHTALYWYRQSLGQGLEFLIYFQGNSAPDKSGLPSDRFSAERTGGSVSTLTIQRTQQEDSAVYLCASSFWTAGELFFGEGSRLTVL.